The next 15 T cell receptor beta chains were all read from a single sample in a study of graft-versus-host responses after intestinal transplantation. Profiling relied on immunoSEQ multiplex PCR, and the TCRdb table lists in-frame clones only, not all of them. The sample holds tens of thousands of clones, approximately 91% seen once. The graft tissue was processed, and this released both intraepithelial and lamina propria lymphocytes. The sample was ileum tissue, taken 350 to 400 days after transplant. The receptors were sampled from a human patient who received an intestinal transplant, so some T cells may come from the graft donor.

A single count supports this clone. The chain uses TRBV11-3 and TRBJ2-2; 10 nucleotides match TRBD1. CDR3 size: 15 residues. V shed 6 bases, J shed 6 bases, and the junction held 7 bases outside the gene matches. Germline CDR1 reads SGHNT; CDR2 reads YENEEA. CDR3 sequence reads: CASRSPGQGSGELFF. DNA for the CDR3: TGTGCCAGCAGGTCCCCGGGACAGGGGTCCGGGGAGCTGTTTTTT. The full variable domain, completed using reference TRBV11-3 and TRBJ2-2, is EAGVVQSPRYKIIEKKQPVAFWCNPISGHNTLYWYLQNLGQGPELLIRYENEEAVDDSQLPKDRFSAERLKGVDSTLKIQPAELGDSAVYLCASRSPGQGSGELFFGEGSRLTVL.

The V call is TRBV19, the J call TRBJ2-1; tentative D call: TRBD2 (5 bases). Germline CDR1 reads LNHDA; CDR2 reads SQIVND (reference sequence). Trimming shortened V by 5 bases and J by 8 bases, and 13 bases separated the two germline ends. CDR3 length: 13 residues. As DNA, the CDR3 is TGTGCCAGTAGTCCCTGGTACGGGGATGAGCAGTTCTTC. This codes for CASSPWYGDEQFF.

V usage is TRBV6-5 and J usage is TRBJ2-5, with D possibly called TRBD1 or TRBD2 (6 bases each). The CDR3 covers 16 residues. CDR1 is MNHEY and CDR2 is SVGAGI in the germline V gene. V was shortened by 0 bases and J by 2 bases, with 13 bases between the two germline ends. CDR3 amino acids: CASSYSGGGSQETQYF. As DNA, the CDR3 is TGTGCCAGCAGTTACTCCGGGGGCGGATCACAAGAGACCCAGTACTTC.

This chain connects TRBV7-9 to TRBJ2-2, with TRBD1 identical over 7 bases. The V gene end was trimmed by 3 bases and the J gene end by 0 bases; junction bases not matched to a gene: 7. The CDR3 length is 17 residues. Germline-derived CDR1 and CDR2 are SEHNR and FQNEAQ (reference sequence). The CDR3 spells CASSFPTGDPNTGELFF. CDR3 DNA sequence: TGTGCCAGCAGCTTCCCTACAGGGGACCCGAACACCGGGGAGCTGTTTTTT.

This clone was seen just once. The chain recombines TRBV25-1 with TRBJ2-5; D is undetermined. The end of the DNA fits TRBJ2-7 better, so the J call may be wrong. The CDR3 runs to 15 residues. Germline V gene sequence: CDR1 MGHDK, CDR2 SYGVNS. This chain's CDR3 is CASSEYFGPNYEQYF. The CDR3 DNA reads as TGTGCCAGCAGTGAATATTTTGGGCCCAACTACGAGCAGTACTTC.

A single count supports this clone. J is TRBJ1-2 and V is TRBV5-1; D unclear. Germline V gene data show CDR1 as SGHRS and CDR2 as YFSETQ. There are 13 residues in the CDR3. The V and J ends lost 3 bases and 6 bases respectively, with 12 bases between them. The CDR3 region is CASSSRLGDGYTF. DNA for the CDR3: TGCGCCAGCAGCTCCCGATTAGGCGATGGCTACACCTTC.

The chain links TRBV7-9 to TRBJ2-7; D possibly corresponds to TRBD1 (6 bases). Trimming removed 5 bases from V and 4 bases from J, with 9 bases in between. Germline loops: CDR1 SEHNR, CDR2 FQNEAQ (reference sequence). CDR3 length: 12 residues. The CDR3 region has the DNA TGTGCCAGCAGCCCAACAGGGTACGAGCAGTACTTC. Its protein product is CASSPTGYEQYF.

CDR3 DNA sequence: TGTGCCAGCAGCCAAGATGGGACTGCCTACGAGCAGTACTTC. The encoded protein is CASSQDGTAYEQYF. This chain links TRBV14 with TRBJ2-5, with a tentative D call TRBD2 (6 bases). TRBJ2-7 explains the end of the DNA better; the J call may be wrong. This CDR3 comprises 14 residues. Germline V gene sequence: CDR1 SGHDN, CDR2 FVKESK.

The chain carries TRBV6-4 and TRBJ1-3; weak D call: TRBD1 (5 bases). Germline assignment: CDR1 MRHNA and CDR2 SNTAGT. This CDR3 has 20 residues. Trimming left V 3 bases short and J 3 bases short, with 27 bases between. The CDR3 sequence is CASSEETTIRGPRFGNTIYF. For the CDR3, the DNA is TGTGCCAGCAGTGAGGAAACCACAATCCGGGGCCCAAGATTTGGAAACACCATATATTTT.

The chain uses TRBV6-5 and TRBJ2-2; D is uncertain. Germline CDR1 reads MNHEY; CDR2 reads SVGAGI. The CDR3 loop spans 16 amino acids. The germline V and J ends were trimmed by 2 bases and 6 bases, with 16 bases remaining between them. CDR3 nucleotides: TGTGCCAGCAGTTACGGAGAACCTATGGGGTCCGGGGAGCTGTTTTTT. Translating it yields CASSYGEPMGSGELFF.

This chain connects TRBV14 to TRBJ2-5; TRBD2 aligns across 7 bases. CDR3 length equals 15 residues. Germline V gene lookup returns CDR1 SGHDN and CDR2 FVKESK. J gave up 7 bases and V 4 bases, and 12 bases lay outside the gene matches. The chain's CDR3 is CASSPLGLGYATQYF. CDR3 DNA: TGTGCCAGCAGCCCCCTAGGACTAGGGTATGCGACCCAGTACTTC.

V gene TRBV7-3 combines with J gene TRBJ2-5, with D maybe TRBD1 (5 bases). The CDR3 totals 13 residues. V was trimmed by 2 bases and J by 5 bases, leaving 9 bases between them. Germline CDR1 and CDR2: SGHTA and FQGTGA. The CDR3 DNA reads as TGTGCCAGCAGCTTACAGGGTACGGAGACCCAGTACTTC. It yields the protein CASSLQGTETQYF.

CDR3 nucleotides: TGTGCCAGCAGTTACATACAGGGGGCCACTGAAGCTTTCTTT. It specifies CASSYIQGATEAFF. The rearrangement links TRBV6-7 to TRBJ1-1; 9 positions match TRBD1. TRBV6-7 is reported as an ORF; its role is uncertain. The CDR3 is 14 amino acids. Losses at the gene ends were 2 bases for V and 4 bases for J; bases not matched to a gene: 2.

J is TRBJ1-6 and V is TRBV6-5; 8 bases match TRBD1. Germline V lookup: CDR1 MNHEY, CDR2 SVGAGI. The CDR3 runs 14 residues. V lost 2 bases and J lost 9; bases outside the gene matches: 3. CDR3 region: CASSYLTGGSPLHF. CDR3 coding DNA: TGTGCCAGCAGTTACCTAACAGGGGGTTCACCCCTCCACTTT.

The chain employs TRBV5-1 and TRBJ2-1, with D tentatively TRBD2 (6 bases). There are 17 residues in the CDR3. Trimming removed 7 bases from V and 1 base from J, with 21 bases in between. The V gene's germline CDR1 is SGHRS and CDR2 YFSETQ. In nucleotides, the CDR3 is TGCGCCAGCCACCCGAATGGCGGGGCCCCTTCCTACAATGAGCAGTTCTTC. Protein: CASHPNGGAPSYNEQFF. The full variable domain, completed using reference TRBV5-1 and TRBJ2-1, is KAGVTQTPRYLIKTRGQQVTLSCSPISGHRSVSWYQQTPGQGLQFLFEYFSETQRNKGNFPGRFSGRQFSNSRSEMNVSTLELGDSALYLCASHPNGGAPSYNEQFFGPGTRLTVL.